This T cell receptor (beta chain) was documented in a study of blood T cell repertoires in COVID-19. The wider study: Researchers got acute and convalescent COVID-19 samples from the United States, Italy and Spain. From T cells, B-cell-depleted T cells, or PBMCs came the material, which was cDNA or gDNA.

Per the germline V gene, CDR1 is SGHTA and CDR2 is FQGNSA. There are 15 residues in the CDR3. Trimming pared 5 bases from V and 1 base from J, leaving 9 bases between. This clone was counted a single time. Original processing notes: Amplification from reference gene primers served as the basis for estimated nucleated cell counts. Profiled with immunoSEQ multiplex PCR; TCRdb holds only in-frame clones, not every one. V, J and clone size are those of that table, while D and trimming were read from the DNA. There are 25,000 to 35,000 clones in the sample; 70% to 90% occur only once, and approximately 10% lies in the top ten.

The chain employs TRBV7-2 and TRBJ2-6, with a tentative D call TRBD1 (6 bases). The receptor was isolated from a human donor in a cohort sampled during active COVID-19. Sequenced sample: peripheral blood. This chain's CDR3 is CASSTTGSGANVLTF. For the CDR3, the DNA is TGTGCCAGCAGCACCACAGGGTCTGGGGCCAACGTCCTGACTTTC.